This T cell receptor (beta chain) was sequenced in a study of T-cell reconstitution after alpha-beta-depleted transplantation in children. Whole-study findings and limits: A year post-transplant, T-cell counts and diversity derived mostly from newly produced T cells. It was reported that alpha-beta T cells came from several hundred expanded graft clones (about two months after transplant).

This clonotype ranks as medium-sized. The antigen is undetermined. The V gene lost 3 bases and the J gene lost 3 bases, with 18 bases spanning the gap. CDR3 size: 16 residues. From germline, CDR1 is SQVTM and CDR2 ANQGSEA. Unique molecular identifiers were used in preparing the TCRbeta library. TCRdb independently ran MiXCR on the PCR reads; one entry per CDR3 protein. The table shows about 6,000 distinct CDR3 sequences, with 16% occurring only once. V usage is TRBV29-1 and J usage is TRBJ2-1, with D unclear. Specimen: PBMCs, mostly from graft donor cells, collected 60 days after TCRalphabeta/CD19-depleted stem cell transplant. The clonotype originates from a male patient aged 10 to 17 who had a stem cell transplant for acute myeloid leukemia, so the T cells may come from the graft donor. Written as DNA, the CDR3 is TGCAGCGTTGACCGGCGACGAGATCCATACTACAATGAGCAGTTCTTC. It specifies CSVDRRRDPYYNEQFF.